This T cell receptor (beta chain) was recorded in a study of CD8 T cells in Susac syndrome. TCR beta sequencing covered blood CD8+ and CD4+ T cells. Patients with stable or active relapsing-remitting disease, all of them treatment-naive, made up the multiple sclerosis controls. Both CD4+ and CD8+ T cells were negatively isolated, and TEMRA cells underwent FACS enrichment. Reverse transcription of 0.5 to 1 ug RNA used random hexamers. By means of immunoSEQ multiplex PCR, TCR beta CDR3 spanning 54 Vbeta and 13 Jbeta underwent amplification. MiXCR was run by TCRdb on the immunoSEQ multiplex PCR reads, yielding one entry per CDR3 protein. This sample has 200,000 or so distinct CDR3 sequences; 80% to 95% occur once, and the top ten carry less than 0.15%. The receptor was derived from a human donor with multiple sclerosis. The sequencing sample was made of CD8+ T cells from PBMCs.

DNA of the CDR3: TGTGCCAGCAGTGACGGGGACAGGGACCCCTACGAGCAGTACTTC. Translated: CASSDGDRDPYEQYF. The J gene is TRBJ2-7, the V gene TRBV6-4, with 9 bases identical to TRBD1. The V gene's germline CDR1 is MRHNA and CDR2 SNTAGT. The CDR3 spans 15 residues. With 2 bases clipped from V and 2 bases from J, the junction kept 4 bases outside the gene matches.